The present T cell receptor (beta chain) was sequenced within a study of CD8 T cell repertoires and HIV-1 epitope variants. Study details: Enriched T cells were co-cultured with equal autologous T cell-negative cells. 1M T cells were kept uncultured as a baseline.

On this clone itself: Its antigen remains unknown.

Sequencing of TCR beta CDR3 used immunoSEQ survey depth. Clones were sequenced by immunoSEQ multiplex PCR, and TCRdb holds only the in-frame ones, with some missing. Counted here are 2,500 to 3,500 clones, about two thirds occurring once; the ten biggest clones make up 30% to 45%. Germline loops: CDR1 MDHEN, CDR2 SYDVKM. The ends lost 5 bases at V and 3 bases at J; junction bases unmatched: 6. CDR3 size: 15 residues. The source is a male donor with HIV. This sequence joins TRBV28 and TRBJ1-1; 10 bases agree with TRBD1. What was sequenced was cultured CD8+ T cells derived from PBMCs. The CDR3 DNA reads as TGTGCCAGCAGTCCGATAGGACAGGGGGACACTGAAGCTTTCTTT. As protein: CASSPIGQGDTEAFF.